The rows below give T cell receptor beta chains drawn from one sample of a study of T cells in Graves' hyperthyroidism and ophthalmopathy. TCRdb redid the calling of the multiplex PCR reads with MiXCR, one entry per CDR3 protein. Of about 410,000 distinct CDR3 sequences detected, under 15% appear once; the ten largest clones hold roughly 13%. Sequencing input: blood. Receptor source: a man younger than 30 with Graves' ophthalmopathy. CDR3s include the opening cysteine and the closing phenylalanine or tryptophan. D genes are given only for firm matches. Clone size, where shown, is once, few, many, or a class for clones that have expanded.

>TRBV7-9|many|TRBJ2-2|NA
CASSWDLWAGELFF
TGTGCCAGCAGCTGGGACCTTTGGGCTGGGGAGCTGTTTTTT
>TRBV6-4|few|TRBJ2-1|NA
CASSESYNELFF
TGTGCCAGCAGCGAGAGTTACAATGAGCTGTTCTTC
>TRBV19|NA|TRBJ2-1|TRBD2
CASSISRGREQFF
TGTGCCAGTAGTATCTCGCGCGGGAGGGAGCAGTTCTTC
>TRBV5-5|many|TRBJ1-3|NA
CASSLGGTGNTIYF
TGTGCCAGCAGCTTGGGCGGGACTGGAAACACCATATATTTT
>TRBV5-1|many|TRBJ2-7|NA
CASSSRGSTYSEQYF
TGCGCCAGCAGCTCCAGGGGTAGTACCTATAGTGAGCAGTACTTC
>TRBV12-5|many|TRBJ2-1|NA
CASGFPDSRTGDNEQFF
TGTGCTAGTGGTTTTCCCGACTCGCGGACGGGGGACAATGAGCAGTTCTTC
>TRBV27|many|TRBJ2-1|TRBD1
CASSWGQGSGYEQFF
TGTGCCAGCAGTTGGGGACAGGGTAGCGGCTATGAGCAGTTCTTC
>TRBV11-3|many|TRBJ2-7|NA
CASSQGPIGEQYF
TGTGCCAGCAGCCAGGGACCGATTGGAGAGCAGTACTTC
>TRBV19|few|TRBJ2-1|NA
CASSASWGPRNNEQFF
TGTGCCAGTAGTGCCTCGTGGGGGCCAAGGAACAATGAGCAGTTCTTC
>TRBV2|many|TRBJ2-1|NA
CASSDLALFF
TGTGCCAGCAGTGATCTAGCCCTGTTCTTC
>TRBV12-3/TRBV12-4|many|TRBJ2-3|TRBD2
CASKTAATSGSTDTQYF
TGTGCCAGCAAAACCGCAGCGACTAGCGGGAGCACAGATACGCAGTATTTT